These 30 T cell receptor beta chains were sequenced from one sample in a study of blood T cell repertoires in COVID-19. Sequenced by immunoSEQ multiplex PCR; TCRdb stores in-frame clones only, minus some. The sample has nearly 35,000 clones; nearly 95% are singletons. The source material was peripheral blood. Receptor source: a human donor in a cohort sampled during active COVID-19.

The rearrangement joins TRBV13 to TRBJ1-1, with a weak D call TRBD1 (5 bases). Per germline, CDR1 PRHDT and CDR2 FYEKMQ (reference sequence). With 5 bases removed from V and 5 bases from J, the gap between germline ends came to 15 bases. This CDR3 contains 14 residues. Here the CDR3 reads CASSPPTGKTEAFF. CDR3 sequence (DNA): TGTGCCAGCAGCCCCCCCACAGGAAAAACTGAAGCTTTCTTT. Full variable domain (outside the CDR3, taken from reference TRBV13 and TRBJ1-1): AAGVIQSPRHLIKEKRETATLKCYPIPRHDTVYWYQQGPGQDPQFLISFYEKMQSDKGSIPDRFSAQQFSDYHSELNMSSLELGDSALYFCASSPPTGKTEAFFGQGTRLTVV.

The J gene is TRBJ1-4, the V gene TRBV28; D gene ambiguous. The CDR3 spans 11 residues. V dropped 5 bases and J dropped 8 bases, with 6 bases sitting between them. Germline V gene data show CDR1 as MDHEN and CDR2 as SYDVKM. CDR3 sequence (DNA): TGTGCCAGCAGTCTTGAGGAAAAACTGTTTTTT. It translates to CASSLEEKLFF.

CDR3 in amino acids: CASTGGEYVYNEQFF. The CDR3 nucleotides read TGTGCCAGCACCGGAGGGGAATACGTCTACAATGAGCAGTTCTTC. The rearrangement joins TRBV11-2 to TRBJ2-1; tentative D call: TRBD2 (6 bases). The CDR3 contains 15 residues. The germline CDR1 and CDR2 sequences are SGHAT and FQNNGV. The ends were cut back, 7 bases at V and 3 bases at J, with 16 bases in the middle.

The rearrangement uses TRBV13 and TRBJ2-5; 7 bases are shared with TRBD2. V trimming: 5 bases; J trimming: 2 bases; junction bases outside the gene matches: 8. The germline CDR1 and CDR2 sequences are PRHDT and FYEKMQ (reference sequence). The CDR3 is made up of 15 amino acids. The CDR3 here is CASSARLASQETQYF. CDR3 DNA sequence: TGTGCCAGCAGCGCCCGACTAGCATCACAAGAGACCCAGTACTTC.

This chain connects TRBV5-5 to TRBJ1-2, with 8 bases identical to TRBD1. The germline gives CDR1 SGHKS, CDR2 YYEKEE (reference sequence). The CDR3 extends over 14 amino acids. V was clipped by 5 bases and J by 7 bases; unmatched bases: 10. The CDR3 sequence is CASRDGQGMGGYTF. The CDR3 DNA reads TGTGCCAGCAGGGATGGACAGGGAATGGGTGGCTACACCTTC.

In its sample, this clone was seen a few times. V usage is TRBV30 and J usage is TRBJ1-6; D remains unclear. Germline values: CDR1 GTSNPN, CDR2 SVGIG (reference sequence). V was cut by 7 bases and J by 5 bases, with 12 bases left in between. CDR3 length equals 13 residues. The CDR3 here is CASDSADNSPLHF. The CDR3 DNA follows: TGTGCCTCCGATTCCGCGGATAATTCACCCCTCCACTTT.

V gene TRBV5-4 combines with J gene TRBJ2-1, with D unresolved. Germline CDR1 reads SGHNT; CDR2 reads YYREEE (reference sequence). The CDR3 runs 15 residues. Trimming took off 2 bases at V and 0 bases at J, with 9 bases between the two ends. CDR3 sequence: CASSFSLSSYNEQFF. In DNA, the CDR3 is TGTGCCAGCAGCTTTTCATTGAGCTCCTACAATGAGCAGTTCTTC.

J is TRBJ2-7 and V is TRBV23-1; a weak D match, TRBD2 (7 bases). TRBV23-1 is known as an ORF, though its function is uncertain. V gave up 0 bases and J gave up 3 bases, with 9 bases separating them. The CDR3 consists of 14 residues. The CDR3 protein is CASSQSRGGYEQYF. The DNA for the CDR3 is TGCGCCAGCAGTCAATCGAGGGGGGGCTACGAGCAGTACTTC.

This clone counts as medium-sized. The V gene is TRBV25-1, the J gene TRBJ1-6, with D unresolved. CDR1 is MGHDK, CDR2 SYGVNS, per germline. The CDR3 covers 13 residues. Trimming stripped 1 base from V and 14 bases from J, with 12 bases between. The DNA for the CDR3 is TGTGCCAGCAGTGAATCGACCTTCAGGACCCTCCACTTT. This gives the protein CASSESTFRTLHF.

The chain links TRBV11-2 to TRBJ2-3; TRBD1 might be the D (5 bases). Germline V gene data show CDR1 as SGHAT and CDR2 as FQNNGV. This CDR3 is 19 amino acids long. Trimming took off 6 bases at V and 3 bases at J, with 28 bases between the two ends. In DNA form, the CDR3 reads TGTGCCAGCAGAGCTTATATGGGCAGGTCGGCACCAGGGACAGATACGCAGTATTTT. Protein sequence: CASRAYMGRSAPGTDTQYF. Filled out from reference TRBV11-2 and TRBJ2-3, the complete variable domain reads EAGVAQSPRYKIIEKRQSVAFWCNPISGHATLYWYQQILGQGPKLLIQFQNNGVVDDSQLPKDRFSAERLKGVDSTLKIQPAKLEDSAVYLCASRAYMGRSAPGTDTQYFGPGTRLTVL.

The J gene is TRBJ2-1, the V gene TRBV7-3; 8 bases line up with TRBD2. Unmatched junction bases numbered 2, after V lost 1 base and J lost 3 bases. Germline CDR1 is SGHTA and CDR2 is FQGTGA. CDR3 length equals 15 residues. The CDR3 region has the DNA TGTGCCAGCAGCTTAAGTAGCGGGGACTACAATGAGCAGTTCTTC. Translated: CASSLSSGDYNEQFF.

The V and J genes are TRBV18 and TRBJ2-7; 8 bases agree with TRBD2. Germline lookup yields CDR1 KGHSH and CDR2 LQKENI. This CDR3 has 15 amino acids. The ends lost 6 bases at V and 3 bases at J; junction bases unmatched: 10. CDR3 nucleotide sequence: TGTGCCAGCTCGTCCGCGGGACTAGGTCGCTACGAGCAGTACTTC. Its protein is CASSSAGLGRYEQYF.

Only one count was recorded for this clone. The rearrangement joins TRBV5-1 to TRBJ2-7; 8 bases are shared with TRBD1. Germline loops: CDR1 SGHRS, CDR2 YFSETQ. V shed 3 bases, J shed 3 bases, and the junction held 5 bases outside the gene matches. This CDR3 comprises 14 residues. This CDR3 is CASSYTGQDYEQYF. CDR3 nucleotides: TGCGCCAGCAGCTATACGGGACAGGACTACGAGCAGTACTTC.

The rearrangement uses TRBV5-8 and TRBJ2-7, with D possibly TRBD1 on 5 matching bases. Germline CDR1 reads SGHTS; CDR2 reads YDEGEE. V lost 4 bases, J lost 5 bases, and 10 bases lay in between. The CDR3 spans 12 residues. DNA of the CDR3: TGTGCCAGCAGCCCAGGGCCAAACGAGCAGTACTTC. Amino acids: CASSPGPNEQYF.

The chain joins TRBV29-1 to TRBJ2-7; D gene ambiguous. Germline loops: CDR1 SQVTM, CDR2 ANQGSEA. Trimming cost V 5 bases and J 0 bases, with 5 bases left between them. The CDR3 contains 11 residues. CDR3 region: CSVLRSYEQYF. In nucleotides, the CDR3 is TGCAGCGTTCTGCGCTCCTACGAGCAGTACTTC.

V is TRBV7-9 and J is TRBJ1-4; maybe TRBD1 (5 bases). Germline lookup yields CDR1 SEHNR and CDR2 FQNEAQ (reference sequence). This CDR3 is 15 amino acids long. V lost 3 bases and J lost 5, with 13 bases in between. The CDR3 protein is CASSLTELTNEKLFF. Here the CDR3 DNA reads TGTGCCAGCAGCTTGACAGAGCTTACCAATGAAAAACTGTTTTTT.

This clone was counted a single time. V gene TRBV5-5 combines with J gene TRBJ2-2, with 7 bases that match TRBD1. The CDR3 has 18 amino acids. Trimming cost V 3 bases and J 0 bases; bases outside gene matches: 11. Germline CDR1 reads SGHKS; CDR2 reads YYEKEE (reference sequence). Here the CDR3 reads CASSSLASGQTNTGELFF. CDR3 bases: TGTGCCAGCAGCTCCTTGGCCTCGGGACAGACGAACACCGGGGAGCTGTTTTTT.

The genes are TRBV5-1 and TRBJ1-6; D remains unclear. CDR3 length equals 13 residues. With 4 bases removed from V and 9 bases from J, the gap between germline ends came to 11 bases. The germline V gene has CDR1 SGHRS and CDR2 YFSETQ. The CDR3 protein is CASSLEPGSPLHF. CDR3 DNA: TGCGCCAGCAGCCTTGAACCGGGTTCACCCCTCCACTTT. Full variable domain (missing parts from reference TRBV5-1 and TRBJ1-6): KAGVTQTPRYLIKTRGQQVTLSCSPISGHRSVSWYQQTPGQGLQFLFEYFSETQRNKGNFPGRFSGRQFSNSRSEMNVSTLELGDSALYLCASSLEPGSPLHFGNGTRLTVT.

This chain links TRBV19 with TRBJ2-3; 9 nucleotides line up with TRBD1. The CDR3 has 15 amino acids. CDR1 LNHDA and CDR2 SQIVND come from the germline V gene (reference sequence). The V segment lost 6 bases and the J segment 3 bases; nucleotides outside the gene matches: 7. The CDR3 loop is CASSPNRGLTDTQYF. The CDR3 nucleotides read TGTGCCAGTAGCCCTAACAGGGGGCTGACAGATACGCAGTATTTT.

This clone was recorded once. The chain carries TRBV3-1 (or the pseudogene TRBV3-2) and TRBJ2-5, with 9 bases that match TRBD1. Germline V gene data show CDR1 as LGHDT and CDR2 as YNNKEL (reference sequence). V was clipped by 1 base and J by 5 bases; unmatched bases: 8. The length of the CDR3 is 16 residues. The CDR3 here is CASSQVSSGTGETQYF. The CDR3 bases are TGTGCCAGCAGCCAAGTTTCCTCCGGGACAGGGGAGACCCAGTACTTC.

V usage is TRBV3-1 (or the pseudogene TRBV3-2) and J usage is TRBJ1-5; 7 nucleotides align to TRBD1. Germline values: CDR1 LGHDT, CDR2 YNNKEL (reference sequence). V gave up 1 base and J gave up 3 bases; unmatched junction bases: 3. The CDR3 consists of 15 residues. CDR3 sequence: CASSQGDSPNQPQHF. CDR3 nucleotides: TGTGCCAGCAGCCAAGGGGACAGCCCCAATCAGCCCCAGCATTTT.

The chain recombines TRBV6-5 with TRBJ1-1; 7 bases are a match to TRBD1. V trimming: 2 bases; J trimming: 4 bases; junction bases outside the gene matches: 4. The germline CDR1 and CDR2 sequences are MNHEY and SVGAGI. CDR3 length: 14 residues. CDR3 loop: CASSYRGQATEAFF. CDR3 bases: TGTGCCAGCAGTTACCGAGGACAGGCCACTGAAGCTTTCTTT.

This chain uses TRBV2 with TRBJ1-3, with 8 bases identical to TRBD1. Trimming took 6 bases from V and 2 from J; bases not matched to a gene: 6. CDR3 length equals 15 residues. Germline V gene sequence: CDR1 SNHLY, CDR2 FYNNEI. In DNA, the CDR3 is TGTGCCAGCAGGACAGGGGAGAGTCCTGGAAACACCATATATTTT. It encodes CASRTGESPGNTIYF. Supplemented by reference TRBV2 and TRBJ1-3, the full variable domain reads EPEVTQTPSHQVTQMGQEVILRCVPISNHLYFYWYRQILGQKVEFLVSFYNNEISEKSEIFDDQFSVERPDGSNFTLKIRSTKLEDSAMYFCASRTGESPGNTIYFGEGSWLTVV.

The rearrangement links TRBV9 to TRBJ2-1; TRBD2 aligns across 8 bases. V dropped 3 bases and J dropped 5; count of bases not matched to a gene: 10. This CDR3 region has 16 residues. Germline V CDR1 and CDR2: SGDLS, YYNGEE. Written as DNA, the CDR3 is TGTGCCAGCAGCGGCGCTCGGGAGGGCCTTAACAATGAGCAGTTCTTC. Protein: CASSGAREGLNNEQFF.

The V call is TRBV7-9, the J call TRBJ1-3; 7 bases align to TRBD1. CDR1 is SEHNR, CDR2 FQNEAQ, per germline (reference sequence). The CDR3 runs 15 residues. The trim removed 4 bases at V and 2 bases at J, leaving 5 bases unmatched. This CDR3 is CASSSSGGPGNTIYF. Here the CDR3 DNA reads TGTGCCAGCAGCTCATCAGGGGGACCTGGAAACACCATATATTTT. The full variable domain, in which reference TRBV7-9 and TRBJ1-3 provide the parts outside the CDR3, is DTGVSQNPRHKITKRGQNVTFRCDPISEHNRLYWYRQTLGQGPEFLTYFQNEAQLEKSRLLSDRFSAERPKGSFSTLEIQRTEQGDSAMYLCASSSSGGPGNTIYFGEGSWLTVV.

The chain links TRBV7-3 to TRBJ1-5, with D unresolved. CDR1 is SGHTA and CDR2 is FQGTGA in the germline V gene. V lost 5 bases and J 0 bases, leaving 14 bases between the germline ends. The CDR3 spans 16 residues. The CDR3 region has the DNA TGTGCCAGCAGCCTCGGAGGGCTTAGTAGCAATCAGCCCCAGCATTTT. Translating gives CASSLGGLSSNQPQHF.

The rearrangement links TRBV5-4 to TRBJ2-5; TRBD2 aligns across 9 bases. After removal of 0 bases from V and 4 bases from J, the junction contained 13 bases not matched to a gene. Germline-derived CDR1 and CDR2 are SGHNT and YYREEE (reference sequence). This CDR3 contains 18 residues. The CDR3 bases are TGTGCCAGCAGCTTGGGTTCAGTAAGCGGGAGGATCCTAGAGACCCAGTACTTC. Amino acids: CASSLGSVSGRILETQYF.

The V and J genes are TRBV28 and TRBJ1-1, with D possibly matching TRBD1 (6 bases). This CDR3 is 14 amino acids long. Trimming cost V 6 bases and J 0 bases, with 11 bases left between them. Germline CDR1 is MDHEN and CDR2 is SYDVKM. The CDR3 reads CASRKTGLNTEAFF. The CDR3 bases are TGTGCCAGCAGAAAGACAGGTTTGAACACTGAAGCTTTCTTT.

V and J are TRBV6-5 and TRBJ2-7, with 8 positions matching TRBD1. This CDR3 is built from 15 residues. The germline V gene has CDR1 MNHEY and CDR2 SVGAGI. V lost 1 base and J lost 2; bases outside the gene matches: 4. The chain's CDR3 is CASSYFQGAPYEQYF. The DNA of the CDR3 is TGTGCCAGCAGTTACTTCCAGGGGGCACCCTACGAGCAGTACTTC.

This clone is a singleton in its sample. The rearrangement joins TRBV7-6 to TRBJ1-2; tentatively, D is TRBD1 (6 bases). CDR1 and CDR2 from the germline V gene are SGHVS and FNYEAQ. CDR3 length: 16 residues. Trimming pared 1 base from V and 1 base from J, leaving 13 bases between. The CDR3 loop is CASSLVLQGFNYGYTF. The CDR3 DNA reads as TGTGCCAGCAGCTTAGTTTTACAGGGTTTTAACTATGGCTACACCTTC.